This TCR beta chain was sequenced for a study of neurological immune-mediated disorders. TCRdb called the 5' RACE reads again in MiXCR, with one record for every CDR3 protein. Of tens of thousands of distinct CDR3 sequences detected, 3% to 4% appear once; the ten largest clones hold about 5.4%. This clonotype was detected a few times. The clonotype was recovered from a man aged 35-49 years with multiple sclerosis. Sequencing used PBMCs.

In nucleotides, the CDR3 is TGTGCCAGCAGACCAAAGGGGAGGCGCACTGAAGCTTTCTTT. It codes for CASRPKGRRTEAFF. This rearrangement joins TRBV12-3 or TRBV12-4 to TRBJ1-1, with D perhaps TRBD1 (5 bases). The CDR3 sequence is 14 residues long. The germline V and J ends were trimmed by 6 bases and 4 bases, with 15 bases remaining between them.